A single sample is the source of the 5 T cell receptor beta chains below, sequenced in a study of shared clonotypes between healthy human individuals. Using immunoSEQ multiplex PCR, the repertoire was profiled, and TCRdb retains in-frame clones only, with some absent. The sample comprises approximately 330,000 clones, around 79% of which are singletons, and over 9.5% rests with the top ten. Sequenced input: memory CD4+ T cells sorted from blood. Subset noted: CD45RA-negative fraction. These receptors were collected from a man between 25 and 39 years old in good health.

J is TRBJ2-1 and V is TRBV2, with D maybe TRBD1 (6 bases). Deletions cut 6 bases from V and 5 bases from J, with 17 bases between. This CDR3 has 15 amino acids. CDR1 SNHLY and CDR2 FYNNEI come from the germline V gene. The CDR3 DNA sequence: TGTGCCAGCAGGGACCTCCAGGGGTCCGACAATGAGCAGTTCTTC. Translating it yields CASRDLQGSDNEQFF.

This clone was found once. This chain joins TRBV5-1 and TRBJ2-2; D remains unclear. Germline V gives CDR1 SGHRS, CDR2 YFSETQ. Trimming pared 8 bases from V and 5 bases from J, leaving 16 bases between. The CDR3 runs 14 residues. The DNA for the CDR3 is TGCGCCAGTACCCCGGGCCTTAGGACCGGGGAGCTGTTTTTT. This gives the protein CASTPGLRTGELFF.

This sequence joins TRBV11-3 and TRBJ1-5, with no clear D. V lost 4 bases, J lost 4 bases, and 20 bases lay in between. The V gene's germline CDR1 is SGHNT and CDR2 YENEEA. This CDR3 spans 17 amino acids. CDR3 in DNA: TGTGCCAGCAGCTCCTCCGCGGGGTACGCCGAAAATCAGCCCCAGCATTTT. Translated: CASSSSAGYAENQPQHF.

The V and J genes are TRBV5-1 and TRBJ2-3; D uncertain. This CDR3 has 13 amino acids. Per germline, CDR1 SGHRS and CDR2 YFSETQ. V dropped 3 bases and J dropped 2 bases, with 7 bases sitting between them. CDR3 sequence: CASSSSNTDTQYF. The DNA of the CDR3 is TGCGCCAGCAGCTCCTCTAACACAGATACGCAGTATTTT.

The chain joins TRBV6-1 to TRBJ2-4; possibly TRBD1 for D (5 bases). The CDR3 has 17 amino acids. Germline CDR1 MNHNS, CDR2 SASEGT. Trimming took 0 bases from V and 0 from J, leaving 12 bases between them. CDR3 in amino acids: CASSEAPTGLAKNIQYF. The CDR3 bases are TGTGCCAGCAGTGAAGCGCCAACAGGTCTAGCCAAAAACATTCAGTACTTC.